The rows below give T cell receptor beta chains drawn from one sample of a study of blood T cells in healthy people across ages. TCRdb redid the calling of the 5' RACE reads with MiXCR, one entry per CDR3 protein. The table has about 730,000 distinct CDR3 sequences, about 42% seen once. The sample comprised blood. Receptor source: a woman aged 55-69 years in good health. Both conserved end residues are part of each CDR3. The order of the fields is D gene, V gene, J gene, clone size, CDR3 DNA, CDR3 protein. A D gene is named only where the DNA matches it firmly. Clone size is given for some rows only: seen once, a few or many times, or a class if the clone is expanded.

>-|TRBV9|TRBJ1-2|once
TGTGCCAGCAGCGGCGCTAGGGACACCTTC
CASSGARDTF
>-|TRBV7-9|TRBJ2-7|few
TGTTCCAGCAGCCCTTTGAACGAGCAGTACTTC
CSSSPLNEQYF
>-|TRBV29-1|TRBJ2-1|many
TGCAGCGCTGACAGAGCGAATGAGCAGTTCTTC
CSADRANEQFF
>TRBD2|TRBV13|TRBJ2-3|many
TGTGCCAGCAGCTTAGGGGCTAGCGGACGCACAGATACGCAGTATTTT
CASSLGASGRTDTQYF
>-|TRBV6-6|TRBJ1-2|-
TGTGCCAGCAGTTCCGGGACGGACGATTGGGGCTACACCTTC
CASSSGTDDWGYTF
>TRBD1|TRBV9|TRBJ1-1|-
TGTGCCAGCAGCGTAGACGGCAGGGGGGAAACTGAAGCTTTCTTT
CASSVDGRGETEAFF
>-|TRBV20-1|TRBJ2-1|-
TGCAGTGCTAAGTTGGTGGGACAGCAGTTCTTC
CSAKLVGQQFF
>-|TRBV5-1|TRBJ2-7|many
TGCGCCAGCAGCTTGCCCAGCGGTAACTCCTACGAGCAGTACTTC
CASSLPSGNSYEQYF
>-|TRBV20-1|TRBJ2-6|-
TGCAGTGCTAGAGGGGGCAGTCACTCTGGGGCCAACGTCCTGACTTTC
CSARGGSHSGANVLTF
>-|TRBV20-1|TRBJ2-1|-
TGCAGTGCTAGGGCTACAGTAATCTCCTACAATGAGCAGTTCTTC
CSARATVISYNEQFF
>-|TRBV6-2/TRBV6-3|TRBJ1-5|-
TGTGCCAGCAGTTACTCGGGGGGCGCGTATCAGCCCCAGCATTTT
CASSYSGGAYQPQHF
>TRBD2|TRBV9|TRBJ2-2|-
TGTGCCAGCAGCGTAAGGCGGGGGGCCAACACCGGGGAGCTGTTTTTT
CASSVRRGANTGELFF
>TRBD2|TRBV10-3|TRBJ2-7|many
TGTGCCATCAGTGAGTCGGCTAGCGGAGGCGAGCAGTACTTC
CAISESASGGEQYF
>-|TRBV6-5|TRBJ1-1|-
TGTGCCAGCAGATTGAGGGCGAACACTGAAGCTTTCTTT
CASRLRANTEAFF
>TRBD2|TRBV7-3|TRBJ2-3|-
TGTGCCAGCAGCTCTACAGGGACTAGCGGGTGGGGCACAGATACGCAGTATTTT
CASSSTGTSGWGTDTQYF
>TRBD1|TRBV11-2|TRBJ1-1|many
TGTGCCAGCAGCTTCCAGGGGGGTACTGAAGCTTTCTTT
CASSFQGGTEAFF
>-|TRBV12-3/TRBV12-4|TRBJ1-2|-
TGTGCCAGCAGCACCTCACATCCCAACTATGGCTACACCTTC
CASSTSHPNYGYTF
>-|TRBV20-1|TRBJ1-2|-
TGCAGTGCTAGAGATTCCCGGGACTATGGCTACACCTTC
CSARDSRDYGYTF